This TCR beta chain was documented in a study of cytomegalovirus exposure and HLA in healthy donors. Study-wide background: A prior study identified 117 million unique TCR beta sequences from 200 million or so T cells.

In its sample, this clone was seen a few times. Its antigen is currently unknown. CDR1 and CDR2 (germline): LGHNA, YNFKEQ. This CDR3 has 19 residues. Trimming cost V 0 bases and J 4 bases, with 24 bases left between them. Primers included in the PCR were 60 Vbeta and 13 Jbeta primers. Original processing methods: Roughly 11 million shared chains were among the roughly 80 million unique TCR beta chains that a later analysis counted. Data came from immunoSEQ multiplex PCR; TCRdb stores just in-frame clones and leaves some out. The D gene and trimming were derived from the DNA, and the V and J assignments and clone size from that table. In the table there are 150,000 to 200,000 clones, approximately 78% of which are singletons. Study-wide results and caveats: An observed cluster of highly shared sequence variants was recorded as a likely sequencing artifact. Later, an analysis found that common viral pathogens appeared to be linked with several of the most significant clusters.

The clonotype originates from a male donor in good health and CMV-seronegative. The sample comprised PBMCs. V usage is TRBV4-2 and J usage is TRBJ2-5, with D possibly TRBD2 on 7 matching bases. The CDR3 DNA is TGTGCCAGCAGCCAAGATGGGGGGGGCGGGATAGGGGCATCAGAGACCCAGTACTTC. Its translation is CASSQDGGGGIGASETQYF.